The rows below give T cell receptor beta chains drawn from one sample of a study of regulatory T cells in long-lasting Graves disease. TCRdb re-derived calls from the multiplex PCR reads in MiXCR, one entry per CDR3 protein. The data contain about 560,000 distinct CDR3 sequences, 16% of them seen just once; the ten biggest clones take up 12%. The data also belong to a second study, concerning T cells in Graves' hyperthyroidism and ophthalmopathy.

Sequencing was performed on peripheral blood mononuclear cells (PBMCs), taken at new diagnosis, from a patient treated with antithyroid drugs. Receptors originate from a young man with Graves disease. Each CDR3 is given with its conserved first and last residue. A D gene is named only where the DNA matches it firmly. Size values are once, few and many counts, or a class for expanded clones, and some rows have none.

d_call,v_call,clone_size,j_call,cdr3_aa,cdr3_nt
-,TRBV12-3/TRBV12-4,many,TRBJ1-5,CASSATGLGQPQHF,TGTGCCAGCAGTGCCACAGGGTTGGGACAGCCCCAGCATTTT
-,TRBV30,many,TRBJ2-2,CAWRSFNTGELFF,TGTGCCTGGAGAAGCTTCAACACCGGGGAGCTGTTTTTT
-,TRBV9,-,TRBJ1-2,CASSVDKNYGYTF,TGTGCCAGCAGCGTAGACAAGAACTATGGCTACACCTTC
-,TRBV4-1,few,TRBJ2-3,CASSQDDYTDTQYF,TGCGCCAGCAGCCAAGATGACTACACAGATACGCAGTATTTT
-,TRBV2,-,TRBJ2-5,CASSEESF,TGTGCCAGCAGTGAAGAAAGTTTC
TRBD2,TRBV15,many,TRBJ2-1,CATSRGSGSGVNEQFF,TGTGCCACCAGCAGAGGTAGCGGGAGCGGTGTCAATGAGCAGTTCTTC
TRBD1,TRBV15,many,TRBJ1-1,CATREDRGQYTEAFF,TGTGCCACCAGGGAGGACAGGGGTCAGTACACTGAAGCTTTCTTT
-,TRBV4-1,-,TRBJ1-4,CASSPHSGGLSEKLFF,TGCGCCAGCAGCCCCCATTCAGGAGGGCTCTCTGAAAAACTGTTTTTT
-,TRBV30,-,TRBJ1-5,CAWSGGGKQPQHF,TGTGCCTGGAGCGGCGGGGGGAAACAGCCCCAGCATTTT
-,TRBV5-1,many,TRBJ2-4,CASSLVWPGAKNIQYF,TGCGCCAGCAGCTTGGTATGGCCCGGAGCCAAAAACATTCAGTACTTC
TRBD2,TRBV11-3,few,TRBJ2-3,CASSLSAGASPDTQYF,TGTGCCAGCAGCTTATCCGCGGGAGCCTCGCCAGATACGCAGTATTTT
TRBD2,TRBV28,many,TRBJ2-2,CASSTSGRPGELFF,TGTGCCAGCAGTACCAGCGGGAGGCCCGGGGAGCTGTTTTTT
TRBD1,TRBV11-2,few,TRBJ2-7,CASSLWGRGLWEQYF,TGTGCCAGCAGCTTGTGGGGAAGGGGGCTATGGGAGCAGTACTTC
-,TRBV7-6,-,TRBJ1-5,CASSSSLGGNQPQHF,TGTGCCAGCAGCTCTTCCCTGGGAGGAAATCAGCCCCAGCATTTT
-,TRBV24-1,many,TRBJ1-2,CATSADHGRYYGYTF,TGTGCCACCAGTGCCGACCACGGGAGATACTATGGCTACACCTTC
TRBD2,TRBV10-1,-,TRBJ2-3,CASSDIGTSGRPSTDTQYF,TGCGCCAGCAGTGACATCGGGACTAGCGGGAGACCTAGCACAGATACGCAGTATTTT
TRBD1,TRBV6-1,many,TRBJ2-5,CASSERTGGGYQETQYF,TGTGCCAGCAGTGAAAGGACAGGGGGTGGGTACCAAGAGACCCAGTACTTC
-,TRBV2,many,TRBJ1-1,CASTVEGVAGSEAFF,TGTGCCAGCACGGTCGAGGGAGTCGCTGGCTCTGAAGCTTTCTTT
TRBD1,TRBV7-9,few,TRBJ1-1,CASSPATGGISEAFF,TGTGCCAGCAGCCCCGCGACAGGGGGTATTTCTGAAGCTTTCTTT
-,TRBV7-8,-,TRBJ1-5,CASSLGVAGLNQPQHF,TGTGCCAGCAGCTTAGGGGTAGCAGGCCTCAATCAGCCCCAGCATTTT
-,TRBV11-1,many,TRBJ2-7,CASSLGGEYEQYF,TGTGCCAGCAGCTTAGGCGGCGAGTACGAGCAGTACTTC
TRBD2,TRBV12-3/TRBV12-4,-,TRBJ2-5,CATATSGSGGVTQYF,TGTGCCACTGCGACTAGCGGGAGTGGTGGGGTGACCCAGTACTTC
TRBD1,TRBV5-1,-,TRBJ1-4,CASRVGQGHNEKLFF,TGCGCCAGCAGGGTCGGACAGGGCCATAATGAAAAACTGTTTTTT
TRBD2,TRBV10-3,few,TRBJ2-2,CAIINFWCGRAHTGELFF,TGTGCCATCATCAATTTTTGGTGTGGGAGGGCCCACACCGGGGAGCTGTTTTTT
-,TRBV7-9,-,TRBJ2-7,CASSPDARQGLFTYEQYF,TGTGCCAGCAGCCCCGACGCTCGCCAGGGGCTTTTCACCTACGAGCAGTACTTC
-,TRBV7-3,-,TRBJ2-3,CASSLDPETDTQYF,TGTGCCAGCAGCTTAGACCCAGAAACAGATACGCAGTATTTT
TRBD1,TRBV5-1,-,TRBJ2-5,CASSSQPGQGRETQYF,TGCGCCAGCAGCTCCCAACCCGGACAGGGTAGAGAGACCCAGTACTTC
TRBD1,TRBV5-1,-,TRBJ1-4,CASSDRQGDNEKLFF,TGCGCCAGCAGCGATCGACAGGGGGATAATGAAAAACTGTTTTTT
-,TRBV12-3/TRBV12-4,many,TRBJ1-3,CASRLGGHSGNTIYF,TGTGCCAGCAGGCTAGGGGGACACTCTGGAAACACCATATATTTT
-,TRBV19,-,TRBJ2-1,CASSIKGWDEQFF,TGTGCCAGTAGTATAAAGGGGTGGGATGAGCAGTTCTTC
-,TRBV18,-,TRBJ2-7,CASSPAGTNSYEQYF,TGTGCCAGCTCACCGGCCGGGACAAACTCCTACGAGCAGTACTTC
TRBD1,TRBV27,many,TRBJ1-3,CASSLSAWQGGGNTIYF,TGTGCCAGCAGTTTATCGGCCTGGCAGGGGGGAGGAAACACCATATATTTT
TRBD1,TRBV6-1,many,TRBJ1-1,CASSPGQGVRNTEAFF,TGTGCCAGCAGTCCCGGACAGGGGGTACGGAACACTGAAGCTTTCTTT
-,TRBV12-3/TRBV12-4,few,TRBJ2-7,CASSLTRLGTYEQYF,TGTGCCAGCAGTTTAACTCGACTAGGTACCTACGAGCAGTACTTC
-,TRBV9,-,TRBJ1-4,CASSVSQGWEKLFF,TGTGCCAGCAGCGTCTCCCAGGGCTGGGAAAAACTGTTTTTT
TRBD1,TRBV7-8,many,TRBJ2-7,CASSLRTGQGPYEQYF,TGTGCCAGCAGCTTAAGGACAGGACAGGGCCCCTACGAGCAGTACTTC
TRBD1,TRBV20-1,many,TRBJ2-7,CSARGDRDYEQYF,TGCAGTGCTAGAGGGGACAGAGACTACGAGCAGTACTTC
TRBD2,TRBV14,-,TRBJ2-1,CASTQAGGLEQFF,TGTGCCAGCACCCAAGCGGGAGGCCTTGAGCAGTTCTTC
TRBD2,TRBV2,-,TRBJ2-7,CASSELAVLEQYF,TGTGCCAGCAGTGAGCTAGCGGTACTCGAGCAGTACTTC
TRBD2,TRBV30,many,TRBJ2-1,CAWSSPVAGLYNEQFF,TGTGCCTGGAGTTCCCCAGTAGCGGGACTCTACAATGAGCAGTTCTTC
-,TRBV29-1,-,TRBJ2-7,CSVGYGRTYEQYF,TGCAGCGTTGGTTACGGGCGGACCTACGAGCAGTACTTC
TRBD1,TRBV25-1,-,TRBJ1-1,CASSEYYRGMGEAFF,TGTGCCAGCAGTGAATATTACAGGGGAATGGGTGAAGCTTTCTTT
-,TRBV7-9,few,TRBJ2-7,CASSPPSGTFEQYF,TGTGCCAGCAGCCCACCCTCGGGGACATTTGAGCAGTACTTC
TRBD2,TRBV27,many,TRBJ2-2,CASSMGLAGYRWTGELFF,TGTGCCAGCAGTATGGGACTAGCGGGATACCGTTGGACCGGGGAGCTGTTTTTT
TRBD2,TRBV11-3,many,TRBJ2-1,CASSSGGKDNEQFF,TGTGCCAGCTCCTCGGGGGGGAAGGACAATGAGCAGTTCTTC
-,TRBV5-1,many,TRBJ1-2,CASSLNGQNYGYTF,TGCGCCAGCAGCTTGAACGGACAGAACTATGGCTACACCTTC
TRBD1,TRBV27,few,TRBJ2-7,CASSLDRAPKEQYF,TGTGCCAGCAGTTTGGACAGGGCTCCGAAGGAGCAGTACTTC
-,TRBV18,-,TRBJ1-4,CASSPRTPNEKLLF,TGTGCCAGCTCACCCCGGACACCCAATGAAAAACTGCTTTTT
TRBD1,TRBV20-1,many,TRBJ1-5,CSARVGDRTGAKPQHF,TGCAGTGCTAGAGTGGGGGATCGGACAGGGGCGAAACCCCAGCATTTT
-,TRBV4-1,once,TRBJ1-6,CASSRSGQNYNSPLHF,TGCGCCAGCAGCCGGAGCGGACAGAACTATAATTCACCCCTCCACTTT
TRBD2,TRBV3-1,many,TRBJ2-6,CASSQRGGTSGANVLTF,TGTGCCAGCAGCCAACGGGGGGGGACGTCTGGGGCCAACGTCCTGACTTTC
TRBD1,TRBV2,many,TRBJ1-2,CASGGSGQSNYGYTF,TGTGCCAGCGGGGGTTCGGGACAGTCTAACTATGGCTACACCTTC
-,TRBV28,-,TRBJ2-3,CASSTNTWLDTQYF,TGTGCCAGCAGCACCAACACCTGGTTAGATACGCAGTATTTT
TRBD1,TRBV12-3/TRBV12-4,many,TRBJ1-5,CASRGQGGGQPQHF,TGTGCCAGCAGGGGACAGGGAGGAGGTCAGCCCCAGCATTTT
-,TRBV5-5,-,TRBJ2-3,CASSGNQGGGTSTDTQYF,TGTGCCAGCAGCGGGAACCAGGGTGGGGGTACTAGCACAGATACGCAGTATTTT
TRBD1,TRBV6-1,many,TRBJ1-1,CASSGQGAGTEAFF,TGTGCCAGCAGTGGACAGGGGGCTGGGACTGAAGCTTTCTTT
-,TRBV28,-,TRBJ2-7,CASSLGGNEQHF,TGTGCCAGCAGTTTGGGAGGAAACGAGCAGCACTTC
TRBD2,TRBV29-1,-,TRBJ2-1,CSVEASGGSDEQFF,TGCAGCGTTGAAGCCAGCGGGGGCAGCGATGAGCAGTTCTTC
-,TRBV3-1,many,TRBJ1-2,CASSQSNYGYTF,TGTGCCAGCAGCCAGTCTAACTATGGCTACACCTTC
-,TRBV6-5,few,TRBJ2-2,CASSYSRTGLYTGELFF,TGTGCCAGCAGTTACTCGAGGACAGGACTATACACCGGGGAGCTGTTTTTT